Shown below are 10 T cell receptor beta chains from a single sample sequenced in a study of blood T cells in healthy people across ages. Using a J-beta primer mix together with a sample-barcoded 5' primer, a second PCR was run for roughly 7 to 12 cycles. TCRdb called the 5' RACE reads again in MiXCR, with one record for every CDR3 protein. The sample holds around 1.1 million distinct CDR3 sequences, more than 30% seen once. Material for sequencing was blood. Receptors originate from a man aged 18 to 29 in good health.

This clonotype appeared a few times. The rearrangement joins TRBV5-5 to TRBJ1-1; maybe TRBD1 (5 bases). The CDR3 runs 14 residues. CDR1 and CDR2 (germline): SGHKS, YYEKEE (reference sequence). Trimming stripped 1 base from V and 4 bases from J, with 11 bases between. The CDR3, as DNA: TGTGCCAGCAGCTTGTCGGGGGTGGCCACTGAAGCTTTCTTT. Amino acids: CASSLSGVATEAFF.

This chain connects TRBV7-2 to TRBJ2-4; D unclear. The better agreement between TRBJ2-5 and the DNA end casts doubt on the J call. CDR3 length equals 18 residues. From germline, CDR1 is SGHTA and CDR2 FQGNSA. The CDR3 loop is CASSSFGRLARVQETQYF. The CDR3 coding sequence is TGTGCCAGCAGCTCTTTCGGCAGATTGGCCCGTGTTCAAGAGACCCAGTACTTC.

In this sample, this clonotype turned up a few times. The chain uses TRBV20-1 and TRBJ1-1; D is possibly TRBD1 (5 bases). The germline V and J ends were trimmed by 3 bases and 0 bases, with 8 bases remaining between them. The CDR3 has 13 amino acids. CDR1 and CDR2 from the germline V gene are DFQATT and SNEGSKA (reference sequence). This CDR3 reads CSASYRMNTEAFF. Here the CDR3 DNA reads TGCAGTGCTAGTTACAGGATGAACACTGAAGCTTTCTTT.

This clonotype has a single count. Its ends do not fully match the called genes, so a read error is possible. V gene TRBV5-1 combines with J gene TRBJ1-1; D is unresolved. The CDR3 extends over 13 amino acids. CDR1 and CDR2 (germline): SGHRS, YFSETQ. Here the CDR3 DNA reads TGCGCCGGCAGCCCCCGGCAGAACACTGAAGCTTTCTTT. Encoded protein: CAGSPRQNTEAFF.

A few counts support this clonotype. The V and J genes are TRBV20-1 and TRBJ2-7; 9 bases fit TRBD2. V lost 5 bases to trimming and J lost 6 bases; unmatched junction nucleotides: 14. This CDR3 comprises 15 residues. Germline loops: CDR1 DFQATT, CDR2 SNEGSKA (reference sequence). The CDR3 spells CSACPASGDLCEQYF. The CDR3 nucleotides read TGCAGTGCTTGTCCGGCTAGCGGGGACCTCTGCGAGCAGTACTTC.

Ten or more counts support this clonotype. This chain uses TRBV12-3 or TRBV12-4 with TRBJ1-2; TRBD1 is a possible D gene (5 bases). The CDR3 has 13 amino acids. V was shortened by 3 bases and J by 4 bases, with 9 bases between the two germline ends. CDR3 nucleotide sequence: TGTGCCAGCAGTTTGCAGGGAGGCTATGGCTACACCTTC. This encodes CASSLQGGYGYTF.

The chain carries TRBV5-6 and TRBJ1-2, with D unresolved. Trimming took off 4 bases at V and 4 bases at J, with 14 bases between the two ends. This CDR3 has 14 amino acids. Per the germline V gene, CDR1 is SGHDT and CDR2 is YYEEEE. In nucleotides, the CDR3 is TGTGCCAGCAGCAACCGCGGACCCTCCTATGGCTACACCTTC. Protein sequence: CASSNRGPSYGYTF.

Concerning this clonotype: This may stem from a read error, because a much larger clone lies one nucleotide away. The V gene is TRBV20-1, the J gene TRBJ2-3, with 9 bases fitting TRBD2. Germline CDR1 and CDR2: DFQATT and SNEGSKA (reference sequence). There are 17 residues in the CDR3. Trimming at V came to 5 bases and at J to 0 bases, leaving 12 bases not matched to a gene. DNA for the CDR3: TGCAGTGCTTCCCGGACTAGCGAGGGAGGTAGCACAGATACGCAGTATTTT. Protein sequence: CSASRTSEGGSTDTQYF.

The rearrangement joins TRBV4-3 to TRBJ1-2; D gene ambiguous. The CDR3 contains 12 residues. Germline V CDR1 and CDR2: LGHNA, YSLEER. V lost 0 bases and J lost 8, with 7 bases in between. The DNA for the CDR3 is TGCGCCAGCAGCCAAGATTTTAAAGGCTACACCTTC. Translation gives CASSQDFKGYTF.

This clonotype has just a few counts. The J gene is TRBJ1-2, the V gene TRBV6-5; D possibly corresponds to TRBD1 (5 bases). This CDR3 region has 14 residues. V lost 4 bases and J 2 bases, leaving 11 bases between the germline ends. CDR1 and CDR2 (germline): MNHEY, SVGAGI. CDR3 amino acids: CASSSSRVNYGYTF. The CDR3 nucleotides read TGTGCCAGCAGTTCGTCCAGGGTGAACTATGGCTACACCTTC.